This T cell receptor beta chain was captured in a study of monozygotic twins with inflammatory bowel disease. For this clonotype: Its matching antigen is unknown.

Researchers used template switching to add UMIs featuring a 6-nucleotide sample barcode. From its re-call of the 5' RACE reads, TCRdb lists each CDR3 protein once, without DNA. The repertoire table contains some 160,000 distinct CDR3 sequences. Findings and limits, study-wide: Especially where disease activity was present, IBD patients had fewer clonotypes in common with others than healthy twins did. Researchers reported no repertoire similarity difference between concordant and discordant twins, possibly from limited power.

The sequence was collected from a human donor with ulcerative colitis or Crohn's disease, or a healthy co-twin of an affected twin (not recorded which). Sample: blood.

CDR3 sequence: CASSRDRGGTEAFF. The rearrangement links TRBV6-6 to TRBJ1-1; TCRdb reports TRBD1, a call that lacks DNA to check it against. Germline CDR1 MNHNY, CDR2 SVGAGI (reference sequence). There are 14 residues in the CDR3.